These T cell receptor beta chains were read from a single sample in a study of blood T cell repertoires in COVID-19. Only in-frame clones appear in the TCRdb table, and some are missing; sequencing was by immunoSEQ multiplex PCR. This table has roughly 90,000 clones, approximately 80% appearing once. Material: peripheral blood. All receptors derive from a woman aged 65 to 85 with acute or convalescent COVID-19. Both conserved end residues are part of each CDR3. D genes are given only for firm matches. The listing skips clone size in some rows; elsewhere it reads once, few, many or a size class.

j_call: TRBJ1-1; clone_size: NA; d_call: NA; v_call: TRBV14; cdr3_nt: TGTGCCAGCAGCCAGTTGTTGGGAGGCACTGAAGCTTTCTTT; cdr3_aa: CASSQLLGGTEAFF
j_call: TRBJ1-1; clone_size: NA; d_call: NA; v_call: TRBV5-8; cdr3_nt: TGTGCCAGCACCCTCCGCTGGGGGGATACTGAAGCTTTCTTT; cdr3_aa: CASTLRWGDTEAFF
j_call: TRBJ2-2; clone_size: NA; d_call: TRBD2; v_call: TRBV19; cdr3_nt: TGTGCCAGTAAGGATCGGGGAGGGAGGACCGGGGAGCTGTTTTTT; cdr3_aa: CASKDRGGRTGELFF
j_call: TRBJ1-5; clone_size: few; d_call: TRBD1; v_call: TRBV6-7; cdr3_nt: TGTGCCAGCAGATGTGACAGGGGGGACCAGCCCCAGCATTTT; cdr3_aa: CASRCDRGDQPQHF
j_call: TRBJ2-3; clone_size: NA; d_call: TRBD2; v_call: TRBV10-1; cdr3_nt: TGCGCCAGCAGTTCCCAGCGGGGGACTACAGATACGCAGTATTTT; cdr3_aa: CASSSQRGTTDTQYF
j_call: TRBJ1-3; clone_size: NA; d_call: TRBD1; v_call: TRBV15; cdr3_nt: TGTGCCACCAGCTCACAGGGGGGAGGAAACACCATATATTTT; cdr3_aa: CATSSQGGGNTIYF
j_call: TRBJ1-3; clone_size: NA; d_call: TRBD1; v_call: TRBV5-1; cdr3_nt: TGCGCCAGCAGCCAGACAGGGGTTGGAAACACCATATATTTT; cdr3_aa: CASSQTGVGNTIYF
j_call: TRBJ2-1; clone_size: once; d_call: TRBD1; v_call: TRBV5-4; cdr3_nt: TGTGCCAGCAGCTCAGCCCGGACAGGGAAGTACAATGAGCAGTTCTTC; cdr3_aa: CASSSARTGKYNEQFF
j_call: TRBJ1-6; clone_size: NA; d_call: TRBD1; v_call: TRBV28; cdr3_nt: TGTGCCAGCAGTCGCCGGGACAGGGGGCGAGATGGTTCACCCCTCCACTTT; cdr3_aa: CASSRRDRGRDGSPLHF
j_call: TRBJ1-2; clone_size: NA; d_call: NA; v_call: TRBV5-5; cdr3_nt: TGTGCCAGCAGCCCAGACGGGAATTCTAACTATGGCTACACCTTC; cdr3_aa: CASSPDGNSNYGYTF
j_call: TRBJ2-3; clone_size: NA; d_call: TRBD2; v_call: TRBV6-5; cdr3_nt: TGTGCCATCCCATTGACTAGCGGGGGGACAGATACGCAGTATTTT; cdr3_aa: CAIPLTSGGTDTQYF
j_call: TRBJ1-2; clone_size: few; d_call: NA; v_call: TRBV19; cdr3_nt: TGTGCCAGCGAGCAGAATGATCGGGGGTACCATGGCTACACCTTC; cdr3_aa: CASEQNDRGYHGYTF
j_call: TRBJ1-2; clone_size: NA; d_call: TRBD1; v_call: TRBV7-2; cdr3_nt: TGTGCCAGCAGCCTGGGACAGGTTGGGGGCTACACCTTC; cdr3_aa: CASSLGQVGGYTF
j_call: TRBJ1-4; clone_size: NA; d_call: NA; v_call: TRBV6-5; cdr3_nt: TGTGCCAGCAGTTCCCTCGGGCGGGGAAAAAAACTGTTTTTT; cdr3_aa: CASSSLGRGKKLFF
j_call: TRBJ2-7; clone_size: NA; d_call: TRBD1; v_call: TRBV2; cdr3_nt: TGTGCCAGCATGGACAGGGACTACGAGCAGTACTTC; cdr3_aa: CASMDRDYEQYF
j_call: TRBJ1-5; clone_size: NA; d_call: TRBD1; v_call: TRBV27; cdr3_nt: TGTGCCAGCAGTTTATCGGGGGACAGGACCTATCAGCCCCAGCATTTT; cdr3_aa: CASSLSGDRTYQPQHF
j_call: TRBJ1-3; clone_size: NA; d_call: TRBD1; v_call: TRBV27; cdr3_nt: TGTGCCAGCAGGCCGGGACAGGGGGATTTTGGTGGAAACACCATATATTTT; cdr3_aa: CASRPGQGDFGGNTIYF
j_call: TRBJ1-1; clone_size: NA; d_call: NA; v_call: TRBV18; cdr3_nt: TGTGCCAGCTCACCCGCAGGGGTGAACACTGAAGCTTTCTTT; cdr3_aa: CASSPAGVNTEAFF
j_call: TRBJ1-1; clone_size: NA; d_call: NA; v_call: TRBV27; cdr3_nt: TGTGCCAGCAGCTATTTTGGGGGGGCGGGCACTGAAGCTTTCTTT; cdr3_aa: CASSYFGGAGTEAFF
j_call: TRBJ2-1; clone_size: NA; d_call: NA; v_call: TRBV6-1; cdr3_nt: TGTGCCAGCAGTGAAGGTGGACAGTTTTCCTACAATGAGCAGTTCTTC; cdr3_aa: CASSEGGQFSYNEQFF
j_call: TRBJ1-4; clone_size: NA; d_call: TRBD1; v_call: TRBV28; cdr3_nt: TGTGCCAGCAGTTTCAGGGGGCGAGATGAAAAACTGTTTTTT; cdr3_aa: CASSFRGRDEKLFF
j_call: TRBJ2-5; clone_size: once; d_call: TRBD1; v_call: TRBV7-6; cdr3_nt: TGTGCCAGCAGCTTAGGATGGGACAGTCAAGAGACCCAGTACTTC; cdr3_aa: CASSLGWDSQETQYF
j_call: TRBJ2-2; clone_size: NA; d_call: TRBD1; v_call: TRBV15; cdr3_nt: TGTGCCACCAGCGCACAGGGGCCCGGGGAGCTGTTTTTT; cdr3_aa: CATSAQGPGELFF
j_call: TRBJ2-1; clone_size: NA; d_call: NA; v_call: TRBV5-1; cdr3_nt: TGCGCCAGCAGCTTGAGGACAGTCTCCTACAATGAGCAGTTCTTC; cdr3_aa: CASSLRTVSYNEQFF
j_call: TRBJ1-3; clone_size: NA; d_call: NA; v_call: TRBV11-2; cdr3_nt: TGTGCCAGCTCCGGGAACTCTGGAAACACCATATATTTT; cdr3_aa: CASSGNSGNTIYF
j_call: TRBJ2-3; clone_size: NA; d_call: TRBD1; v_call: TRBV29-1; cdr3_nt: TGCAGCGTATATGGGGGACAGGGGACCAGCTATCGCACAGATACGCAGTATTTT; cdr3_aa: CSVYGGQGTSYRTDTQYF
j_call: TRBJ1-2; clone_size: NA; d_call: NA; v_call: TRBV24-1; cdr3_nt: TGTGCCACCAGTGTCTCCGGGGGGGCGGGTGGCTACACCTTC; cdr3_aa: CATSVSGGAGGYTF
j_call: TRBJ1-4; clone_size: NA; d_call: NA; v_call: TRBV19; cdr3_nt: TGTGCCAGTAGTATCGCCGGACATAATGAAAAACTGTTTTTT; cdr3_aa: CASSIAGHNEKLFF
j_call: TRBJ2-7; clone_size: NA; d_call: NA; v_call: TRBV18; cdr3_nt: TGTGCCAGCTCACCCCTGCGACAGGTGGCCTACGAGCAGTACTTC; cdr3_aa: CASSPLRQVAYEQYF
j_call: TRBJ1-6; clone_size: NA; d_call: NA; v_call: TRBV6-5; cdr3_nt: TGTGCCAGCACTCTAAGGACAGATTCACCCCTCCACTTT; cdr3_aa: CASTLRTDSPLHF
j_call: TRBJ2-1; clone_size: NA; d_call: NA; v_call: TRBV2; cdr3_nt: TGTGCCAGCTTCCTCTCCCCCGGGGTAAATGAGCAGTTCTTC; cdr3_aa: CASFLSPGVNEQFF
j_call: TRBJ1-2; clone_size: NA; d_call: TRBD1; v_call: TRBV28; cdr3_nt: TGTGCCAGCATGTCGGGACAGGGGGATGGCTACACCTTC; cdr3_aa: CASMSGQGDGYTF
j_call: TRBJ2-7; clone_size: NA; d_call: TRBD1; v_call: TRBV5-4; cdr3_nt: TGTGCCAGCAGCATCGGGGACAGACCCTACGAGCAGTACTTC; cdr3_aa: CASSIGDRPYEQYF
j_call: TRBJ1-5; clone_size: NA; d_call: TRBD1; v_call: TRBV5-6; cdr3_nt: TGTGCCAGCAGCTTGCTACAGGGGGCAGGACAGCCCCAGCATTTT; cdr3_aa: CASSLLQGAGQPQHF
j_call: TRBJ2-1; clone_size: NA; d_call: TRBD2; v_call: TRBV9; cdr3_nt: TGTGCCAGCAGCGATTTTAGCGGGGGCACTTACAATGAGCAGTTCTTC; cdr3_aa: CASSDFSGGTYNEQFF
j_call: TRBJ1-6; clone_size: NA; d_call: NA; v_call: TRBV3-1/TRBV3-2; cdr3_nt: TGTGCCAGCAGCTCGTTAAATTCACCCCTCCACTTT; cdr3_aa: CASSSLNSPLHF
j_call: TRBJ2-7; clone_size: NA; d_call: TRBD1; v_call: TRBV6-5; cdr3_nt: TGTGCCAGCAGTTTAACCGGGACAGGAGCCTACGAGCAGTACTTC; cdr3_aa: CASSLTGTGAYEQYF
j_call: TRBJ2-1; clone_size: NA; d_call: NA; v_call: TRBV28; cdr3_nt: TGTGCCAGCCAACCGGGGGGCCGGTACAATGAGCAGTTCTTC; cdr3_aa: CASQPGGRYNEQFF
j_call: TRBJ2-2; clone_size: NA; d_call: TRBD2; v_call: TRBV7-6; cdr3_nt: TGTGCCAGCAGCCTCGGGGGGGCGAGCGGGGAGCTGTTTTTT; cdr3_aa: CASSLGGASGELFF
j_call: TRBJ2-7; clone_size: NA; d_call: TRBD2; v_call: TRBV19; cdr3_nt: TGTGCCAGTAGCCGACAGCTAGCGGGGTTCGAGCAGTACTTC; cdr3_aa: CASSRQLAGFEQYF
j_call: TRBJ2-1; clone_size: NA; d_call: NA; v_call: TRBV11-2; cdr3_nt: TGTGCAACAGCACCCCGGACGGGAAATGAGCAGTTCTTC; cdr3_aa: CATAPRTGNEQFF
j_call: TRBJ2-1; clone_size: few; d_call: NA; v_call: TRBV19; cdr3_nt: TGTGCCAGTAGTTTATCTACAGGTATGCATGAGCAGTTCTTC; cdr3_aa: CASSLSTGMHEQFF
j_call: TRBJ1-1; clone_size: NA; d_call: TRBD1; v_call: TRBV7-3; cdr3_nt: TGTGCCAGCAGCTCACAGGGGGCAGCTGAAGCTTTCTTT; cdr3_aa: CASSSQGAAEAFF
j_call: TRBJ1-6; clone_size: NA; d_call: NA; v_call: TRBV28; cdr3_nt: TGTGCCAGCAGTCCAGCCGGGGGGGTACGATCACCCCTCCACTTT; cdr3_aa: CASSPAGGVRSPLHF
j_call: TRBJ2-1; clone_size: NA; d_call: TRBD2; v_call: TRBV19; cdr3_nt: TGTGCCAGTACCCTAGCGGGACTCTCCTACAATGAGCAGTTCTTC; cdr3_aa: CASTLAGLSYNEQFF
j_call: TRBJ2-3; clone_size: NA; d_call: TRBD2; v_call: TRBV6-2/TRBV6-3; cdr3_nt: TGTGCCAGCAGCCCGTCCAGCGGGGGGGCCGGAGATACGCAGTATTTT; cdr3_aa: CASSPSSGGAGDTQYF
j_call: TRBJ1-2; clone_size: NA; d_call: TRBD1; v_call: TRBV5-1; cdr3_nt: TGCGCCAGCAGCTTGGCCCAACCGGGACAGGGTTATGGCTACACCTTC; cdr3_aa: CASSLAQPGQGYGYTF
j_call: TRBJ1-6; clone_size: once; d_call: NA; v_call: TRBV27; cdr3_nt: TGTGCCAGCAGGCGGGGGAAGTACTATAATTCACCCCTCCACTTT; cdr3_aa: CASRRGKYYNSPLHF
j_call: TRBJ2-1; clone_size: medium-sized; d_call: TRBD1; v_call: TRBV28; cdr3_nt: TGTGCCAGCAGTTTTCCGGGACAGTCATACAATGAGCAGTTCTTC; cdr3_aa: CASSFPGQSYNEQFF
j_call: TRBJ2-5; clone_size: NA; d_call: NA; v_call: TRBV6-1; cdr3_nt: TGTGCCAGCAGTGAGAGAGGAGAGACCCAGTACTTC; cdr3_aa: CASSERGETQYF
j_call: TRBJ2-1; clone_size: once; d_call: NA; v_call: TRBV12-3/TRBV12-4; cdr3_nt: TGTGCCAGCAGTTCTGCAGGGGTTGGTGAGCAGTTCTTC; cdr3_aa: CASSSAGVGEQFF
j_call: TRBJ2-7; clone_size: NA; d_call: TRBD1; v_call: TRBV27; cdr3_nt: TGTGCCAGTATGAAACAGGGGGCGGTGTACGAGCAGTACTTC; cdr3_aa: CASMKQGAVYEQYF